Below are 29 T cell receptor beta chains sequenced from a single sample in a study of T cells after yellow fever vaccination. MiXCR, run by TCRdb on the 5' RACE reads, gives a single entry per CDR3 protein. The table lists under 200,000 distinct CDR3 sequences, 5.5% to 7.5% of them singletons. This material consisted of CD4+ T cells sorted from PBMCs, taken about 5 days after the first yellow fever vaccination. These receptors originate from a man younger than 30 who received the YFV17D yellow fever vaccine.

This clonotype was seen repeatedly, ten times or more. This chain uses TRBV5-1 with TRBJ2-3, with unresolved D. Trimming pared 3 bases from V and 2 bases from J, leaving 10 bases between. The CDR3 loop spans 14 amino acids. Germline CDR1 and CDR2: SGHRS and YFSETQ. CDR3 in DNA: TGCGCCAGCAGCTCTCCGCAGATCACAGATACGCAGTATTTT. This gives the protein CASSSPQITDTQYF.

Concerning this clonotype: It may be a read error: a sequence one base away is much more abundant. The chain is built from TRBV5-1 and TRBJ1-6; TRBD1 is a possible D gene (5 bases). The CDR3 has 14 amino acids. Per germline, CDR1 SGHRS and CDR2 YFSETQ. Written as DNA, the CDR3 is TGCGCCTGCAGCACCGGGACGATGAATTCACCCCTCCACTTT. It encodes CACSTGTMNSPLHF.

This clonotype was detected ten times or more. The chain combines TRBV7-2 with TRBJ1-2; D uncertain. Germline CDR1 reads SGHTA; CDR2 reads FQGNSA. The CDR3 consists of 14 residues. The V gene lost 1 base and the J gene lost 2 bases, with 8 bases spanning the gap. This chain's CDR3 is CASSLGFWNYGYTF. CDR3 nucleotides: TGTGCCAGCAGCTTAGGTTTTTGGAACTATGGCTACACCTTC.

Ten or more counts support this clonotype. V gene TRBV5-1 combines with J gene TRBJ1-1, with TRBD1 identical over 7 bases. The V and J ends lost 2 bases and 1 base, in that order; junction bases with no gene match: 5. Per the germline V gene, CDR1 is SGHRS and CDR2 is YFSETQ. The CDR3 has 15 amino acids. CDR3 nucleotides: TGCGCCAGCAGCTTAGACAGGGCTAGGAACACTGAAGCTTTCTTT. Its protein is CASSLDRARNTEAFF.

Regarding this clonotype: A single base separates this from a much larger clone, so it may be a read error. Here the CDR3 reads CSVQTSGGPWASNEQFF. In DNA form, the CDR3 reads TGCAGTGTTCAGACTAGCGGGGGGCCCTGGGCCTCCAATGAGCAGTTCTTC. This rearrangement joins TRBV20-1 to TRBJ2-1, with 13 bases fitting TRBD2. Unmatched junction bases numbered 15, after V lost 7 bases and J lost 6 bases. Germline V gene sequence: CDR1 DFQATT, CDR2 SNEGSKA (reference sequence). CDR3 length equals 17 residues.

This clonotype was seen ten or more times. The chain employs TRBV28 and TRBJ2-5; 11 nucleotides line up with TRBD2. Germline V gives CDR1 MDHEN, CDR2 SYDVKM. The CDR3 is 14 amino acids. V dropped 3 bases and J dropped 7; count of bases not matched to a gene: 4. The CDR3 here is CASSLFLAGGTQYF. The CDR3 coding sequence is TGTGCCAGCAGTTTGTTCCTAGCGGGAGGGACCCAGTACTTC. The full variable domain, its missing parts supplied by reference TRBV28 and TRBJ2-5, is DVKVTQSSRYLVKRTGEKVFLECVQDMDHENMFWYRQDPGLGLRLIYFSYDVKMKEKGDIPEGYSVSREKKERFSLILESASTNQTSMYLCASSLFLAGGTQYFGPGTRLLVL.

The rearrangement uses TRBV6-6 and TRBJ1-6; D is ambiguous. V was trimmed by 6 bases and J by 8 bases, leaving 11 bases between them. CDR3 length: 13 amino acids. Germline CDR1 MNHNY, CDR2 SVGAGI (reference sequence). CDR3 bases: TGTGCCAGCAGACACAGCCTGGATTCACCCCTCCACTTT. This encodes CASRHSLDSPLHF.

Many counts were recorded for this clonotype. The chain links TRBV7-3 to TRBJ2-2; 7 nucleotides align to TRBD2. The CDR3 is 15 amino acids. The V gene's germline CDR1 is SGHTA and CDR2 FQGTGA. The ends lost 5 bases at V and 1 base at J; junction bases unmatched: 4. The chain's CDR3 is CASSAAGMNTGELFF. CDR3 nucleotides: TGTGCCAGCAGCGCAGCGGGGATGAACACCGGGGAGCTGTTTTTT.

This clonotype was seen ten or more times. This chain uses TRBV20-1 with TRBJ2-2, with TRBD1 as a possible D gene (5 bases). The V gene's germline CDR1 is DFQATT and CDR2 SNEGSKA (reference sequence). CDR3 size: 14 residues. Trimming cost V 1 base and J 6 bases, with 12 bases left between them. CDR3: CSARASRVPGELFF. The CDR3 DNA follows: TGCAGTGCTAGAGCCTCCAGGGTCCCCGGGGAGCTGTTTTTT.

The V gene is TRBV5-1, the J gene TRBJ1-2; the D is unclear. V was trimmed by 0 bases and J by 3 bases, leaving 6 bases between them. The CDR3 spans 13 residues. Germline V CDR1 and CDR2: SGHRS, YFSETQ. The CDR3 sequence is CASSLDSDYGYTF. The CDR3 DNA reads as TGCGCCAGCAGCTTGGACTCTGACTATGGCTACACCTTC. Full variable domain (outside the CDR3, taken from reference TRBV5-1 and TRBJ1-2): KAGVTQTPRYLIKTRGQQVTLSCSPISGHRSVSWYQQTPGQGLQFLFEYFSETQRNKGNFPGRFSGRQFSNSRSEMNVSTLELGDSALYLCASSLDSDYGYTFGSGTRLTVV.

This clonotype has at least ten counts. The genes are TRBV5-4 and TRBJ2-3, with 8 bases lining up with TRBD2. Germline CDR1 and CDR2: SGHNT and YYREEE (reference sequence). The CDR3 covers 15 residues. J lost 3 bases, V lost 3 bases, and 6 bases had no gene match. This CDR3 reads CASSSYSGVTDTQYF. CDR3 DNA: TGTGCCAGCAGCTCTTATAGCGGGGTTACAGATACGCAGTATTTT.

The table lists this clonotype with many counts. The chain uses TRBV9 and TRBJ1-1, with D maybe TRBD1 (6 bases). Trimming left V 2 bases short and J 2 bases short, with 10 bases between. CDR1 and CDR2 from the germline V gene are SGDLS and YYNGEE. The CDR3 loop spans 14 amino acids. CDR3 amino acids: CASSVRGANTEAFF. CDR3 DNA: TGTGCCAGCAGCGTCCGGGGGGCCAACACTGAAGCTTTCTTT.

There are many counts of this clonotype. The chain carries TRBV5-1 and TRBJ2-7, with D tentatively TRBD1 or TRBD2 (5 bases each). V was cut by 4 bases and J by 0 bases, with 17 bases left in between. The CDR3 extends over 16 amino acids. CDR1 and CDR2 (germline): SGHRS, YFSETQ. This CDR3 is CASSPGTIGISYEQYF. As DNA, the CDR3 is TGCGCCAGCAGCCCCGGGACGATAGGGATCTCCTACGAGCAGTACTTC.

This clonotype was detected many times. This sequence joins TRBV2 and TRBJ2-2; possibly TRBD2 for D (5 bases). This CDR3 contains 13 residues. V was cut by 8 bases and J by 5 bases, with 12 bases left in between. CDR1 is SNHLY, CDR2 FYNNEI, per germline. DNA of the CDR3: TGTGCCAGCCGTCGAGGGTGGACCGGGGAGCTGTTTTTT. This codes for CASRRGWTGELFF.

This clonotype was counted a few times. The rearrangement joins TRBV5-5 to TRBJ1-1; tentative D call: TRBD1 (6 bases). This CDR3 has 11 residues. Germline loops: CDR1 SGHKS, CDR2 YYEKEE (reference sequence). The V gene lost 5 bases and the J gene lost 11 bases, with 13 bases spanning the gap. CDR3 residues: CASRLEGVAFF. The DNA of the CDR3 is TGTGCCAGCAGGCTGGAGGGGGTTGCTTTCTTT.

Only a few counts were recorded for this clonotype. V usage is TRBV5-1 and J usage is TRBJ1-1; D unresolved. Germline assignment: CDR1 SGHRS and CDR2 YFSETQ. The V gene lost 4 bases and the J gene lost 1 base, with 11 bases spanning the gap. This CDR3 contains 14 residues. CDR3 nucleotides: TGCGCCAGCAGCAGGCAGGAGACGAACACTGAAGCTTTCTTT. It translates to CASSRQETNTEAFF.

This clonotype was seen many times. V and J are TRBV14 and TRBJ1-2; tentatively, D is TRBD1 (5 bases). The CDR3 runs to 14 residues. Germline V lookup: CDR1 SGHDN, CDR2 FVKESK. Trimming left V 4 bases short and J 6 bases short, with 15 bases between. The CDR3 bases are TGTGCCAGCAGCCCTGACTGGGGCCCGGATGGCTACACCTTC. Protein product: CASSPDWGPDGYTF.

The sample holds many counts of this clonotype. The J gene is TRBJ2-1, the V gene TRBV5-1; 9 nucleotides line up with TRBD1. This CDR3 is built from 15 residues. Germline CDR1 reads SGHRS; CDR2 reads YFSETQ. V lost 4 bases, J lost 4 bases, and 6 bases stayed unmatched. CDR3 sequence (DNA): TGCGCCAGCAGCCTGGGACAGGGAGTGTACAATGAGCAGTTCTTC. The encoded protein is CASSLGQGVYNEQFF.

The sample holds a few counts of this clonotype. This rearrangement joins TRBV5-1 to TRBJ2-1; no firm D call. From germline, CDR1 is SGHRS and CDR2 YFSETQ. This CDR3 is built from 16 residues. V lost 7 bases, J lost 2 bases, and 19 bases lay in between. CDR3 coding DNA: TGCGCCAGCTCCCCCCTCCTGGCGGCGACCTACAATGAGCAGTTCTTC. Translating gives CASSPLLAATYNEQFF.

This clonotype occurred many times. The DNA for the CDR3 is TGCAGCGTTGAATTGGGACCGGGACAGGGCCGGTTCTTC. As protein: CSVELGPGQGRFF. This chain links TRBV29-1 with TRBJ2-1; 9 bases agree with TRBD1. The CDR3 runs to 13 residues. The germline V gene has CDR1 SQVTM and CDR2 ANQGSEA. V gave up 2 bases and J gave up 15 bases; unmatched junction bases: 11.

This clonotype has a count of ten or more. The rearrangement links TRBV28 to TRBJ1-1, with D unclear. Germline-derived CDR1 and CDR2 are MDHEN and SYDVKM. CDR3 length: 12 residues. The V and J ends lost 4 bases and 2 bases respectively, with 5 bases between them. The CDR3, as DNA: TGTGCCAGCAGTTCTCGCAACACTGAAGCTTTCTTT. As protein: CASSSRNTEAFF.

The sample holds many counts of this clonotype. This rearrangement joins TRBV4-3 to TRBJ2-2; maybe TRBD1 (6 bases). Germline CDR1 reads LGHNA; CDR2 reads YSLEER. The CDR3 length is 16 residues. V lost 2 bases and J lost 2, with 12 bases in between. For the CDR3, the DNA is TGCGCCAGCAGCCAACCAGGGACACACAACACCGGGGAGCTGTTTTTT. Translated: CASSQPGTHNTGELFF.

The chain carries TRBV27 and TRBJ2-1; 10 bases match TRBD1. The trim removed 1 base at V and 8 bases at J, leaving 5 bases unmatched. The CDR3 spans 15 residues. Germline loops: CDR1 MNHEY, CDR2 SMNVEV (reference sequence). The CDR3: CASSLWGDRGHEQFF. DNA for the CDR3: TGTGCCAGCAGTTTATGGGGGGACAGGGGCCATGAGCAGTTCTTC.

This clonotype was picked up many times. The chain couples TRBV7-2 to TRBJ1-6; D uncertain. This CDR3 comprises 13 residues. V gave up 0 bases and J gave up 10 bases, with 7 bases separating them. Germline V gene lookup returns CDR1 SGHTA and CDR2 FQGNSA. The CDR3 is CASSLALRSPLHF. CDR3 DNA: TGTGCCAGCAGCTTAGCGCTCCGATCACCCCTCCACTTT. Together with reference TRBV7-2 and TRBJ1-6, the CDR3 gives the full variable domain: GAGVSQSPSNKVTEKGKDVELRCDPISGHTALYWYRQSLGQGLEFLIYFQGNSAPDKSGLPSDRFSAERTGGSVSTLTIQRTQQEDSAVYLCASSLALRSPLHFGNGTRLTVT.

This clonotype was found a few times. V usage is TRBV2 and J usage is TRBJ1-4; 7 bases are a match to TRBD1. The CDR3 is 14 residues long. The junction had 9 bases not matched to a gene; V was cut back by 6 bases and J by 8 bases. The germline CDR1 and CDR2 sequences are SNHLY and FYNNEI. The CDR3 DNA reads as TGTGCCAGCAGACCTGCGACAGGGCAGGAAAAACTGTTTTTT. It codes for CASRPATGQEKLFF.

The rearrangement links TRBV7-2 to TRBJ2-3; 9 bases align to TRBD2. This CDR3 is 16 amino acids long. The V segment lost 3 bases and the J segment 9 bases; nucleotides outside the gene matches: 13. Germline-derived CDR1 and CDR2 are SGHTA and FQGNSA. CDR3 sequence (DNA): TGTGCCAGCAGCTTTCAGGGCGGGGGGGCCAGGGAAACGCAGTATTTT. Encoded protein: CASSFQGGGARETQYF.

This clonotype was detected many times. The chain carries TRBV6-5 and TRBJ2-5, with D possibly being TRBD2 (6 bases). The CDR3 loop spans 13 amino acids. Germline V gene lookup returns CDR1 MNHEY and CDR2 SVGAGI. The V end was cut by 2 bases, the J end by 4 bases, with 8 bases between. CDR3 DNA: TGTGCCAGCAGTTACGGGCGGGGAGAGACCCAGTACTTC. The encoded protein is CASSYGRGETQYF.

This clonotype was seen repeatedly, ten times or more. The V gene is TRBV5-1, the J gene TRBJ2-6; D remains unclear. V was shortened by 0 bases and J by 2 bases, with 9 bases between the two germline ends. Looked up from germline, CDR1 is SGHRS and CDR2 is YFSETQ. There are 16 residues in the CDR3. This CDR3 is CASSLVPSTGANVLTF. The CDR3, as DNA: TGCGCCAGCAGCTTGGTGCCCTCCACTGGGGCCAACGTCCTGACTTTC.

This clonotype came up many times. This sequence joins TRBV5-1 and TRBJ2-7, with 7 bases fitting TRBD1. Germline V gene lookup returns CDR1 SGHRS and CDR2 YFSETQ. After removal of 3 bases from V and 3 bases from J, the junction contained 6 bases not matched to a gene. CDR3 length: 14 amino acids. The CDR3 DNA follows: TGCGCCAGCAGCTCCTGGACAGGAGACTACGAGCAGTACTTC. Its protein product is CASSSWTGDYEQYF.